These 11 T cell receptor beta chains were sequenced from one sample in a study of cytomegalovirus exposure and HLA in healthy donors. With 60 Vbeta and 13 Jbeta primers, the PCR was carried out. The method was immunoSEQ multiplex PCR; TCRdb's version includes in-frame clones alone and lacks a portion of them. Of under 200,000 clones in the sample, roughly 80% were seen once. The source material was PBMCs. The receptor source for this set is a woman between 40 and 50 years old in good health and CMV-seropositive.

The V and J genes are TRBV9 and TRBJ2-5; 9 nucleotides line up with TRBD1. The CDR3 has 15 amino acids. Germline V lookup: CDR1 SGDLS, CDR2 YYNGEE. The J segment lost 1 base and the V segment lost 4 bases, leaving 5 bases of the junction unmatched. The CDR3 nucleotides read TGTGCCAGCAGCCCGGGACAGGGATTCCAAGAGACCCAGTACTTC. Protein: CASSPGQGFQETQYF.

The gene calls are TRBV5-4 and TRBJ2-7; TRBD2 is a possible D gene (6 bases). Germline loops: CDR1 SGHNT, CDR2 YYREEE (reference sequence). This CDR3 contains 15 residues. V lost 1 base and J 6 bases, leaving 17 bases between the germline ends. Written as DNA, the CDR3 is TGTGCCAGCAGCTTGTGGGTCCGGCGGGGAGGCGAGCAGTACTTC. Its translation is CASSLWVRRGGEQYF. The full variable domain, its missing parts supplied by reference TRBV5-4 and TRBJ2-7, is ETGVTQSPTHLIKTRGQQVTLRCSSQSGHNTVSWYQQALGQGPQFIFQYYREEENGRGNFPPRFSGLQFPNYSSELNVNALELDDSALYLCASSLWVRRGGEQYFGPGTRLTVT.

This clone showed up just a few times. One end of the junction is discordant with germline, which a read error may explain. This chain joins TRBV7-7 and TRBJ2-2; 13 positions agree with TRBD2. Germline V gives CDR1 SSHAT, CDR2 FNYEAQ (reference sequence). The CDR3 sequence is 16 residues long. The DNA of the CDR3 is TGTGCTAGCAGCCCTCGGACTAGCGGGAGCACCGGGGAGCTGTTTTTT. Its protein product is CASSPRTSGSTGELFF.

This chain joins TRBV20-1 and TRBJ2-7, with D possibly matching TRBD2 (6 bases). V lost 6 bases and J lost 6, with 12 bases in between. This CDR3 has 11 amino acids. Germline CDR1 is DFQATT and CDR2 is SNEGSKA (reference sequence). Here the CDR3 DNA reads TGCAGTGCCTCACTAGCTGCCGAGCAGTACTTC. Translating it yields CSASLAAEQYF.

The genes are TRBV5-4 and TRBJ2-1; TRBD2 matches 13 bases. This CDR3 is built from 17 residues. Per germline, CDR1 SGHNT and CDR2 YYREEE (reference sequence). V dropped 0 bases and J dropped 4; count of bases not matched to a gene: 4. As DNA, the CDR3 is TGTGCCAGCAGCTTGGAACTAGCGGGAGGGCCTTACAATGAGCAGTTCTTC. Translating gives CASSLELAGGPYNEQFF.

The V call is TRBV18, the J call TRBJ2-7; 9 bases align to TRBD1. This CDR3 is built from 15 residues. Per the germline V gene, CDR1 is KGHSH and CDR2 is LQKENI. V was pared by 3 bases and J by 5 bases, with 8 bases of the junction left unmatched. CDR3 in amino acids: CASSPLGTGRDEQYF. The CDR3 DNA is TGTGCCAGCTCACCGTTGGGGACAGGGAGGGACGAGCAGTACTTC.

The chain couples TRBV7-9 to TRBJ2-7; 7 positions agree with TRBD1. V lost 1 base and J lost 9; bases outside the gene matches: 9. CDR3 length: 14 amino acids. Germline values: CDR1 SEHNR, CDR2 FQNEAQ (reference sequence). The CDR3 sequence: CASSLEEGGWGQYF. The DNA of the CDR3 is TGTGCCAGCAGCTTAGAGGAAGGGGGCTGGGGGCAGTACTTC.

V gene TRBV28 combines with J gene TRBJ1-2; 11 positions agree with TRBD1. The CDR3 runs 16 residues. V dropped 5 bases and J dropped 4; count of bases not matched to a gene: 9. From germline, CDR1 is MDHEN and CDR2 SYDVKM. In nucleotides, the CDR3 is TGTGCCAGCAGTCCCCCCGGACAGGGGGCCCCCTATGGCTACACCTTC. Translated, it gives CASSPPGQGAPYGYTF.

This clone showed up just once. CDR3 sequence: CASSPGDRSNEQFF. The CDR3, as DNA: TGCGCCAGCAGCCCGGGGGACAGATCCAATGAGCAGTTCTTC. The chain couples TRBV5-1 to TRBJ2-1; possible D gene TRBD1, 7 bases. V was clipped by 4 bases and J by 6 bases, with 14 bases between them. Germline V CDR1 and CDR2: SGHRS, YFSETQ. The CDR3 runs to 14 residues.

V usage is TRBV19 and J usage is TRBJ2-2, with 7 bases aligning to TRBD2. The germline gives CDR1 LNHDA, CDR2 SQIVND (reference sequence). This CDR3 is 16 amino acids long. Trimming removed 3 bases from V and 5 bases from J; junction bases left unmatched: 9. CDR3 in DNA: TGTGCCAGTAGTATGGTTGTAGGGAGGGGTACCGGGGAGCTGTTTTTT. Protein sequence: CASSMVVGRGTGELFF.

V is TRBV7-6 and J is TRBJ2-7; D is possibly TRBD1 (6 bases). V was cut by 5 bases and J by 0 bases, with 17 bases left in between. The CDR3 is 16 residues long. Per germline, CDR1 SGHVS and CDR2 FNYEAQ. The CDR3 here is CASSPQGQMISYEQYF. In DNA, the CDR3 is TGTGCCAGCAGCCCCCAGGGGCAGATGATCTCCTACGAGCAGTACTTC.